Sequencing of this TCR beta chain was carried out in a study of PD-L1 blockade in urothelial cancer. At the level of the study: Blood was subjected to analysis at 3 weeks (second dose) and 6 weeks following treatment start.

Using immunoSEQ multiplex PCR, the repertoire was profiled, and TCRdb retains in-frame clones only, with some absent. Among 35,000 to 40,000 clones listed, 75% to 90% were seen once. General study findings and limits: Durable-benefit patients expanded tumor-associated blood clones more at 3 weeks.

In the case of this clone: As yet, its antigen is unknown.

Per germline, CDR1 LNHNV and CDR2 YYDKDF (reference sequence). The CDR3 extends over 12 amino acids. V was clipped by 3 bases and J by 9 bases; unmatched bases: 2. Documented time point: peripheral blood 6 weeks after treatment start. Patients were living with locally advanced or metastatic urothelial carcinoma. Per-patient samples, pretreatment and on-treatment, numbered 1 to 8. This clonotype was sampled from a man aged 55 to 70 with urothelial cancer. The chain joins TRBV15 to TRBJ2-1; 7 nucleotides match TRBD2. The sequences come from PBMCs, collected around atezolizumab (anti-PD-L1) treatment. In nucleotides, the CDR3 is TGTGCCACCAGCAGGGGGACTACTGAGCAGTTCTTC. It encodes CATSRGTTEQFF.